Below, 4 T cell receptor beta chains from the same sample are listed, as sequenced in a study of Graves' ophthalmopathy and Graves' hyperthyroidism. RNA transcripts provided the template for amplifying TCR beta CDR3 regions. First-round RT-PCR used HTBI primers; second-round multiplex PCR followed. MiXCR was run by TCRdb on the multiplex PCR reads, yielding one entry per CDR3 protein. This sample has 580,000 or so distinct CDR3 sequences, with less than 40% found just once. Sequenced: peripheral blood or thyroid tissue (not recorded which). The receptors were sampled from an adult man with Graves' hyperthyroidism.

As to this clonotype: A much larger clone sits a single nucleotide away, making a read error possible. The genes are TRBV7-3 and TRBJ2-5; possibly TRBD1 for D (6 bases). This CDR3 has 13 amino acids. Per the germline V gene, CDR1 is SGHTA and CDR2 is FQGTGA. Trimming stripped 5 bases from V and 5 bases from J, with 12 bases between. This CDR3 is CASSQTGLETQYF. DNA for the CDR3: TGTGCCAGCAGCCAAACAGGGTTGGAGACCCAGTACTTC.

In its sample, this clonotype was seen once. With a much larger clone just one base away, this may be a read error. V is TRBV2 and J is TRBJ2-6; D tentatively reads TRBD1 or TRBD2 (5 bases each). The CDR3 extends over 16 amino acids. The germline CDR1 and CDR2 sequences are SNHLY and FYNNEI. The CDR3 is CASRPGRISGANALTF. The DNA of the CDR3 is TGTGCCAGCAGACCGGGACGGATCTCTGGGGCCAACGCCCTGACTTTC. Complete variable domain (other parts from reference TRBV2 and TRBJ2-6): EPEVTQTPSHQVTQMGQEVILRCVPISNHLYFYWYRQILGQKVEFLVSFYNNEISEKSEIFDDQFSVERPDGSNFTLKIRSTKLEDSAMYFCASRPGRISGANALTFGAGSRLTVL.

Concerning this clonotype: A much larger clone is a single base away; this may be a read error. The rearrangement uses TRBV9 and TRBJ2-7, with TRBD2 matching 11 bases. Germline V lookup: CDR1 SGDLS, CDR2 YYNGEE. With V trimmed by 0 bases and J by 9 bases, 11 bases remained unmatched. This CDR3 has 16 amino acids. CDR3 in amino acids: CASSVGTSGLNHVQYF. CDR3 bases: TGTGCCAGCAGCGTAGGGACTAGCGGGCTGAATCACGTGCAGTACTTC.

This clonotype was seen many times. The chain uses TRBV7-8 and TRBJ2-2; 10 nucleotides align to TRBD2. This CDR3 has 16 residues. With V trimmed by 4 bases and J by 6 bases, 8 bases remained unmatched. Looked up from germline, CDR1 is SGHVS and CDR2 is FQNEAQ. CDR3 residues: CASSSPSGSISGELFF. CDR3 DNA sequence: TGTGCCAGCAGCTCCCCTAGCGGGAGTATCTCCGGGGAGCTGTTTTTT.